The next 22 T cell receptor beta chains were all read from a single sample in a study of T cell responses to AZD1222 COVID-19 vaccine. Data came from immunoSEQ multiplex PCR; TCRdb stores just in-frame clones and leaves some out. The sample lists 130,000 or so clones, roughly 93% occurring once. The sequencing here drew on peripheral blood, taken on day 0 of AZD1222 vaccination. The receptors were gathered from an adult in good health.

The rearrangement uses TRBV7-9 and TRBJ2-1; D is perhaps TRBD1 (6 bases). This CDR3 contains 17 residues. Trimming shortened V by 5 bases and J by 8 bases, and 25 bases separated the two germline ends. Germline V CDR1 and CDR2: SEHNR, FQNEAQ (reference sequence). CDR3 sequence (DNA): TGTGCCAGCAGCCTCTGGGTGAGCGCTCAGGGGATAGATGAGCAGTTCTTC. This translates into CASSLWVSAQGIDEQFF.

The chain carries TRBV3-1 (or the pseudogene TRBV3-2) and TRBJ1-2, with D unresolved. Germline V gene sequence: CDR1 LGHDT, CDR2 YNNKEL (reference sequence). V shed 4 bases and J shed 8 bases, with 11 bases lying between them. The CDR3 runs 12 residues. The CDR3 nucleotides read TGTGCCAGCAGCCTGGGCCTGGGGGGCTACACCTTC. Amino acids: CASSLGLGGYTF.

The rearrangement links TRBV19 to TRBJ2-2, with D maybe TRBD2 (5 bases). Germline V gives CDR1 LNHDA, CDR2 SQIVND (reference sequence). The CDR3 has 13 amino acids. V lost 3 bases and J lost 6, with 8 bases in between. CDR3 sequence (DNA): TGTGCCAGTAGTATCCCCGGGGCCGGGGAGCTGTTTTTT. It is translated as CASSIPGAGELFF.

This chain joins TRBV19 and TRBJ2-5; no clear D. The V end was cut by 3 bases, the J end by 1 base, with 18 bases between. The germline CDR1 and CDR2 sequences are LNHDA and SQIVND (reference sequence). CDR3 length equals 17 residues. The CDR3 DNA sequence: TGTGCCAGTAGTATCCGTGCTGGCGCTACCCCCCAAGAGACCCAGTACTTC. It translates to CASSIRAGATPQETQYF.

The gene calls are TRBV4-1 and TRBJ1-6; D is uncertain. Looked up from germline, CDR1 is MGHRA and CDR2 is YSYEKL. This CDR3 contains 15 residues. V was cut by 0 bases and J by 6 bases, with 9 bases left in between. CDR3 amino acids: CASSQELQFNSPLHF. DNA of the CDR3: TGCGCCAGCAGCCAAGAGTTACAGTTTAATTCACCCCTCCACTTT.

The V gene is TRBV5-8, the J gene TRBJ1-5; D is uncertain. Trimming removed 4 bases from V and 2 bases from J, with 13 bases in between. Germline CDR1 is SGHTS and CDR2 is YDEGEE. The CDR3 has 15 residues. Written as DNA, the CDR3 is TGTGCCAGCAGCCAACACCTCACGGGCAATCAGCCCCAGCATTTT. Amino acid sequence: CASSQHLTGNQPQHF. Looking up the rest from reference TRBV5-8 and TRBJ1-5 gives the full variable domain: EAGVTQSPTHLIKTRGQQATLRCSPISGHTSVYWYQQALGLGLQFLLWYDEGEERNRGNFPPRFSGRQFPNYSSELNVNALELEDSALYLCASSQHLTGNQPQHFGDGTRLSIL.

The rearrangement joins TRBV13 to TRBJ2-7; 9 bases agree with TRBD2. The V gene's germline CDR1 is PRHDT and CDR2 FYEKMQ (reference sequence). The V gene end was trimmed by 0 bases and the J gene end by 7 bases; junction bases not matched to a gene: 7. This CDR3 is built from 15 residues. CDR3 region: CASSLGTSGSREQYF. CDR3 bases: TGTGCCAGCAGCTTAGGAACTAGCGGGTCGAGGGAGCAGTACTTC. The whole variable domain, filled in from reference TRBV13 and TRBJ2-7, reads AAGVIQSPRHLIKEKRETATLKCYPIPRHDTVYWYQQGPGQDPQFLISFYEKMQSDKGSIPDRFSAQQFSDYHSELNMSSLELGDSALYFCASSLGTSGSREQYFGPGTRLTVT.

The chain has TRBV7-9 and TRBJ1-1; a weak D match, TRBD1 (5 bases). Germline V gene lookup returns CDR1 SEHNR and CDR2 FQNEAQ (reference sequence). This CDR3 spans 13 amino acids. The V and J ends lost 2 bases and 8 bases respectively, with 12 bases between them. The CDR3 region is CASSLLPGTEAFF. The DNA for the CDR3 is TGTGCCAGCAGCTTACTACCAGGGACGGAAGCTTTCTTT.

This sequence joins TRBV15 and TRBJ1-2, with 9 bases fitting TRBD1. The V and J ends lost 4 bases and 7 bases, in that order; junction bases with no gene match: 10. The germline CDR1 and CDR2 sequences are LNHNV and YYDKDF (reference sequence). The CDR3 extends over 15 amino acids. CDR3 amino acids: CATSTADRGNSGYTF. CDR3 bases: TGTGCCACCAGCACAGCAGACAGGGGGAACAGTGGCTACACCTTC.

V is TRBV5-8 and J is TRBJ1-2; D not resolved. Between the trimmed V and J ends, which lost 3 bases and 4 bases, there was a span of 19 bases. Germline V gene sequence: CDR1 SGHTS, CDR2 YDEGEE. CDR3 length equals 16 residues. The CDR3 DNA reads TGTGCCAGCAGCTCACCTCGGCCCGCCAACAGCTATGGCTACACCTTC. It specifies CASSSPRPANSYGYTF.

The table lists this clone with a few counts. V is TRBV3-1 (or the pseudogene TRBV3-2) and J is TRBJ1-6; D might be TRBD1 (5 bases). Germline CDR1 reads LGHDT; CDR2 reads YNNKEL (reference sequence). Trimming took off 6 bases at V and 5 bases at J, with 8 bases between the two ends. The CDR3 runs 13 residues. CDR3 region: CASRGVDNSPLHF. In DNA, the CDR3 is TGTGCCAGCAGGGGGGTCGATAATTCACCCCTCCACTTT.

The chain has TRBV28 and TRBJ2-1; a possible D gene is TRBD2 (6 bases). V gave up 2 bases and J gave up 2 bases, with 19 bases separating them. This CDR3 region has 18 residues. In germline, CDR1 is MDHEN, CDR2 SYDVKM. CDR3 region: CASSLPSDGRGTYNEQFF. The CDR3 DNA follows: TGTGCCAGCAGTTTACCATCCGACGGGCGGGGTACCTACAATGAGCAGTTCTTC.

In DNA form, the CDR3 reads TGTGCCTGGAGTGTAGAGGGGACACCGGACAACTATGGCTACACCTTC. It encodes CAWSVEGTPDNYGYTF. The chain joins TRBV30 to TRBJ1-2; possible D gene TRBD1, 6 bases. The CDR3 sequence is 16 residues long. Trimming removed 0 bases from V and 2 bases from J, with 16 bases in between. Germline V gene sequence: CDR1 GTSNPN, CDR2 SVGIG (reference sequence).

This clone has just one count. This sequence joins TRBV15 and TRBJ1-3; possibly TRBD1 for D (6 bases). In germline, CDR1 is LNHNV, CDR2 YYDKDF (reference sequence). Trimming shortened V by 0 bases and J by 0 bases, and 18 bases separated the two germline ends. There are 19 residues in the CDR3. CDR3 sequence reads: CATSREGAFDRYSGNTIYF. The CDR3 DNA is TGTGCCACCAGCAGAGAGGGGGCCTTCGACAGGTACTCTGGAAACACCATATATTTT.

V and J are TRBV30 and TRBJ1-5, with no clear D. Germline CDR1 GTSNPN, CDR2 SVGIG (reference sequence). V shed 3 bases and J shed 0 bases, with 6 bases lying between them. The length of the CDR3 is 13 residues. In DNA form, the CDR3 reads TGTGCCTGGAGGTCGGGTAGCAATCAGCCCCAGCATTTT. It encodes CAWRSGSNQPQHF.

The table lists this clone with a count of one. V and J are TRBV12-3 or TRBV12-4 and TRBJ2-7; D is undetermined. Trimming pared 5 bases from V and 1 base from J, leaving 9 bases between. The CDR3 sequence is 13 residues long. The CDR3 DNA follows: TGTGCCAGCAGTCTAACCCCGTCCTACGAGCAGTACTTC. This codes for CASSLTPSYEQYF.

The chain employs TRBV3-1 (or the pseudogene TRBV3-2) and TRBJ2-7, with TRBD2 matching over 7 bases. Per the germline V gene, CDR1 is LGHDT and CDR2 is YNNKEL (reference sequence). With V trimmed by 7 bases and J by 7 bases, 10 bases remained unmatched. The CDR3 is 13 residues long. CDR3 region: CASNLAGVGEQYF. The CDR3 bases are TGTGCCAGCAATCTTGCGGGAGTGGGTGAGCAGTACTTC.

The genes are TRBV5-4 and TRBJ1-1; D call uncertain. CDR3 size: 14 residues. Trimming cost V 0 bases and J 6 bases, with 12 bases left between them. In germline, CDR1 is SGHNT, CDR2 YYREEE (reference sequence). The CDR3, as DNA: TGTGCCAGCAGCTTGGACGGGGTACCGGCTGAAGCTTTCTTT. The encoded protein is CASSLDGVPAEAFF.

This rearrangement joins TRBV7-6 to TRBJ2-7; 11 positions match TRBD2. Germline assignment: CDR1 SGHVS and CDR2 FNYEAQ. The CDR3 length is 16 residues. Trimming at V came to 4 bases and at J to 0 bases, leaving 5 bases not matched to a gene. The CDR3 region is CASSSTSGGYSYEQYF. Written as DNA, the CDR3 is TGTGCCAGCAGCTCAACTAGCGGGGGATACTCCTACGAGCAGTACTTC.

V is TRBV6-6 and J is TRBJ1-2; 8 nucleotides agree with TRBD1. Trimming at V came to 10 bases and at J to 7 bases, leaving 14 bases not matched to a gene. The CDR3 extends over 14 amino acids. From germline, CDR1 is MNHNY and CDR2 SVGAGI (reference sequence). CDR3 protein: CATRRDRRIFGYTF. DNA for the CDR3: TGTGCCACTCGTCGGGACAGGCGCATCTTTGGCTACACCTTC.

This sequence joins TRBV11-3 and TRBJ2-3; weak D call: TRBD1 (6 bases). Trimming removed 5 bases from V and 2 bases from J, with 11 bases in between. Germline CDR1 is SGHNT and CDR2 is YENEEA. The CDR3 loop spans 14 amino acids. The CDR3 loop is CASSPDSYTDTQYF. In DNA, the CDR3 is TGTGCCAGCAGCCCGGACAGTTACACAGATACGCAGTATTTT.

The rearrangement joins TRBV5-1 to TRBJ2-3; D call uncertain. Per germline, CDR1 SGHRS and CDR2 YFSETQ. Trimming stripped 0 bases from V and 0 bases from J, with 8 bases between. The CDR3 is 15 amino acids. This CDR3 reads CASSLEGSSTDTQYF. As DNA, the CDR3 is TGCGCCAGCAGCTTGGAAGGGTCTAGCACAGATACGCAGTATTTT.